This T cell receptor (beta chain) was found in a study of blood T cell repertoires in COVID-19. Study details: From T cells, B-cell-depleted T cells, or PBMCs came the material, which was cDNA or gDNA.

The CDR3 has 14 amino acids. Between the trimmed V and J ends, which lost 1 base and 11 bases, there was a span of 12 bases. The germline V gene encodes CDR1 SGHVS and CDR2 FNYEAQ. In the authors' methods: Reference gene primers were amplified, and this amplification served to estimate nucleated cell counts. The data were produced by immunoSEQ multiplex PCR, yet TCRdb's version contains in-frame clones alone and is incomplete. V, J and clone size are taken as reported in that table, and D and trimming were inferred from the DNA itself. The repertoire holds under 400,000 clones, with about 86% as singletons.

Sequencing was performed on PBMCs or T cells enriched from blood (not recorded which). The chain joins TRBV7-6 to TRBJ1-6; possibly TRBD1 for D (5 bases). The receptor was derived from a woman aged 40 to 55 with acute COVID-19. The CDR3 DNA follows: TGTGCCAGCAGCTTAGGCTTGGACATTCCACCCCTCCACTTT. Translation: CASSLGLDIPPLHF.